This T cell receptor beta chain was captured in a study of T cells after posttransplantation cyclophosphamide. Data came from immunoSEQ multiplex PCR; TCRdb stores just in-frame clones and leaves some out. Of about 20,000 clones listed, approximately 74% are singletons. Busulfan-fludarabine conditioning, marrow transplant, and cyclophosphamide on days +3 and +4 were administered. The V gene lost 3 bases and the J gene lost 2 bases, with 22 bases spanning the gap. The germline V gene encodes CDR1 GTSNPN and CDR2 SVGIG (reference sequence). The CDR3 sequence is 17 residues long. This clone has only one observation.

This specimen consisted of PBMCs, obtained after an allogeneic stem cell transplant with post-transplant cyclophosphamide. The TCR originated in a male patient aged 25-45 years who received an allogeneic stem cell transplant from a related donor, was CMV-positive, and had acute GVHD only. A subset of T cells may come from the graft donor. The genes are TRBV30 and TRBJ1-2, with no clear D. The CDR3 DNA sequence: TGTGCCTGGAGGGGGAAACAGCGGCTAGACTGGAACTATGGCTACACCTTC. Its protein is CAWRGKQRLDWNYGYTF.